The rows below give T cell receptor beta chains drawn from one sample of a study of blood T cell repertoires in COVID-19. Clones were read by immunoSEQ multiplex PCR, and TCRdb kept only the in-frame ones, dropping some. The sample contains 390,000 or so clones, 85% to 90% of which appear only once. The source material was PBMCs or T cells enriched from blood (not recorded which). The receptors come from a man between 18 and 29 years old who had recovered from COVID-19. CDR3s include the opening cysteine and the closing phenylalanine or tryptophan. A D gene is named only where the DNA matches it firmly. The listing skips clone size in some rows; elsewhere it reads once, few, many or a size class.

clone_size,j_call,d_call,v_call,cdr3_nt,cdr3_aa
.,TRBJ2-3,TRBD2,TRBV10-3,TGTGCCATCAGACCCAGCGGGGGATCCACAGATACGCAGTATTTT,CAIRPSGGSTDTQYF
once,TRBJ1-3,TRBD1,TRBV30,TGTGCCTGGAGTGTACAGGGGGGAAACACCATATATTTT,CAWSVQGGNTIYF
.,TRBJ2-5,.,TRBV7-2,TGTGCCAGCAGCTTAGGACAGGCTTGGGAGACCCAGTACTTC,CASSLGQAWETQYF
.,TRBJ1-2,.,TRBV18,TGTGCCAGCTCACCGCGACTCGGGGTCGATGGCTACACCTTC,CASSPRLGVDGYTF
.,TRBJ1-2,TRBD1,TRBV5-1,TGCGCCAGCAGCTTGGGACAGGGACTCGTCGGCTACACCTTC,CASSLGQGLVGYTF
.,TRBJ1-2,.,TRBV24-1,TGTGCCACCAGTGGGGGCAGCTATGGCTACACCTTC,CATSGGSYGYTF
.,TRBJ1-1,TRBD1,TRBV24-1,TGTGCCACCAGTGACGCACAGGGGGGGATGGCTTTCTTT,CATSDAQGGMAFF
.,TRBJ1-5,.,TRBV19,TGTGCCAGTAGTATAGATCAGACAGAGAGCAATCAGCCCCAGCATTTT,CASSIDQTESNQPQHF
few,TRBJ1-5,.,TRBV28,TGTGCCAGCGGTGATGGGGGGGTGTCAGGTTTT,CASGDGGVSGF
.,TRBJ2-1,.,TRBV7-9,TGTGCCAGCAGCTCAGGACAGCTGAATGAGCAGTTCTTC,CASSSGQLNEQFF
.,TRBJ2-5,.,TRBV11-2,TGTGCCAGCAGACGCCCCGGGAGCCGAAAAGAGACCCAGTACTTC,CASRRPGSRKETQYF
.,TRBJ2-7,TRBD1,TRBV28,TGTGCCAGCAGGCAGACAGGGGCCCCCGGGGAGCAGTACTTC,CASRQTGAPGEQYF
.,TRBJ2-2,TRBD2,TRBV5-1,TGCGCCAGCAGCTTAGATGGACTAGCGGGAGGTTCCACCGGGGAGCTGTTTTTT,CASSLDGLAGGSTGELFF
.,TRBJ2-7,.,TRBV11-2,TGTGCCAGCAGCCTCAACGGGGGAGCCTCCTACGAGCAGTACTTC,CASSLNGGASYEQYF
.,TRBJ2-3,TRBD2,TRBV9,TGTGCCAGCAGCGTAGGACTAGCGGGGGTCTTCCGCACAGATACGCAGTATTTT,CASSVGLAGVFRTDTQYF
.,TRBJ2-7,TRBD2,TRBV6-5,TGTGCCAGCAGTTACTCGAGTCGGCGAGCGGGGGGGACGTACTTC,CASSYSSRRAGGTYF
.,TRBJ2-7,.,TRBV5-8,TGTGCCAGCAGATCCGACAGGCTAGGAGACGAGCAGTACTTC,CASRSDRLGDEQYF
once,TRBJ1-2,TRBD1,TRBV6-5,TGTGCCAGCACCCTCGGGACAGGGGGAGCCTATGGCTACACCTTC,CASTLGTGGAYGYTF
.,TRBJ1-5,.,TRBV4-2,TGTGCCAGCAGCCAAGGAATCGGGGTTCGCAATCAGCCCCAGCATTTT,CASSQGIGVRNQPQHF
.,TRBJ2-3,.,TRBV28,TGTGCCAGCAGAGTTAGAACAGATACGCAGTATTTT,CASRVRTDTQYF
.,TRBJ2-1,.,TRBV2,TGTGCCAGCAGCGGGAATACCTACAATGAGCAGTTCTTC,CASSGNTYNEQFF
.,TRBJ1-1,.,TRBV4-2,TGTGCCAGCAGCCAAGAAGGATCTGGGAGCACTGAAGCTTTCTTT,CASSQEGSGSTEAFF
.,TRBJ1-3,.,TRBV18,TGTGCCAGCTCACCCCCAAGCCTCTCTGGAAACACCATATATTTT,CASSPPSLSGNTIYF
.,TRBJ2-7,.,TRBV28,TGTGCCAGCAGTTTAACCCTGGACTGGGACTACGAGCAGTACTTC,CASSLTLDWDYEQYF
.,TRBJ1-2,TRBD1,TRBV28,TGTGCCAGCACATCACCGGGACAGGATAACTATGGCTACACCTTC,CASTSPGQDNYGYTF
.,TRBJ2-1,.,TRBV9,TGTGCCAGCAGCGTAGGGGTTAGCGAGATCAATGAGCAGTTCTTC,CASSVGVSEINEQFF
.,TRBJ2-2,TRBD2,TRBV10-1,TGCGCCAGCAGTGAGCCTAAGGGAGGGCCGCACACCGGGGAGCTGTTTTTT,CASSEPKGGPHTGELFF
.,TRBJ1-5,TRBD1,TRBV2,TGTGCCAGCAGTCTCCGGACAGGGCATGGCAATCAGCCCCAGCATTTT,CASSLRTGHGNQPQHF
.,TRBJ2-1,.,TRBV7-8,TGTGCCAGCAGCTTCGTGCGGGTAAGGGATGAGCAGTTCTTC,CASSFVRVRDEQFF
.,TRBJ1-1,.,TRBV27,TGTGCCAGCAGTTTTTTGTTCCAGGGGAACACTGAAGCTTTCTTT,CASSFLFQGNTEAFF
.,TRBJ2-2,TRBD2,TRBV4-3,TGCGCCAGCAGCCAAGAAGGTGTCCGGGAGGGGTACACCGGGGAGCTGTTTTTT,CASSQEGVREGYTGELFF
.,TRBJ2-7,.,TRBV19,TGTGCCAGCGCCTCAGGTCGCCGCTCCTACGAGCAGTACTTC,CASASGRRSYEQYF
.,TRBJ2-7,TRBD1,TRBV28,TGTGCCAGCTCGTTTTTAAGGTTTCGGGACAGGGACTACGAGCAGTACTTC,CASSFLRFRDRDYEQYF
once,TRBJ2-1,TRBD2,TRBV7-3,TGTGCCAGCAGCCCAAACCCCCTAACTAGCGGGAGGGCCCACCAGTTCTTC,CASSPNPLTSGRAHQFF
.,TRBJ2-7,.,TRBV5-1,TGCGCCAGCAGCTTGAACGGTTACGAGCAGTACTTC,CASSLNGYEQYF
.,TRBJ1-2,.,TRBV4-2,TGTGCCAGCAGCCAGGACACAGGGTGGGGATCGTATGGCTACACCTTC,CASSQDTGWGSYGYTF
.,TRBJ1-2,.,TRBV3-1/TRBV3-2,TGTGCCAGCAGCCAATCAACAGGGAATGGCTACACCTTC,CASSQSTGNGYTF
.,TRBJ2-2,TRBD1,TRBV18,TGTGCCAGCTCTACGGCCCCGGGACAGGGGGTTGCCGGGGAGCTGTTTTTT,CASSTAPGQGVAGELFF
once,TRBJ1-3,.,TRBV2,TGTGCCAGCTCTAGGCGGGGGGGCCCTGCCTCTGGAAACACCATATATTTT,CASSRRGGPASGNTIYF
.,TRBJ2-7,TRBD2,TRBV3-1/TRBV3-2,TGTGCCAGCAGCCGCCTCGGGACTAGCCTTTACGAGCAGTACTTC,CASSRLGTSLYEQYF
.,TRBJ2-3,.,TRBV7-2,TGTGCCAGCAGCTATATGCGAGATACGCAGTATTTT,CASSYMRDTQYF
.,TRBJ1-2,.,TRBV5-1,TGCGCCAGCAGCTTGGAGGGGGTCTTAGGTGGCTACACCTTC,CASSLEGVLGGYTF
.,TRBJ1-5,TRBD1,TRBV28,TGTGCCAGCAGTTTGACAGGACAGGGCAATCAGCCCCAGCATTTT,CASSLTGQGNQPQHF
.,TRBJ1-1,.,TRBV12-5,TGTGCTAGTGGGTTCCTCTACGGGGACATGAACACTGAAGCTTTCTTT,CASGFLYGDMNTEAFF
.,TRBJ2-3,.,TRBV4-2,TGTGCCAGCAGCCAAGATTTGGCGGCCACAGATACGCAGTATTTT,CASSQDLAATDTQYF
.,TRBJ1-4,TRBD1,TRBV5-1,TGCGCCAGCAGCAACGACAGGGATGGTGAAAAACTGTTTTTT,CASSNDRDGEKLFF
once,TRBJ2-3,.,TRBV19,TGTGCCAGTAGTTCAGGACAGTACACAGATACGCAGTATTTT,CASSSGQYTDTQYF